These T cell receptor beta chains were read from a single sample in a study of T cell changes during pregnancy in multiple sclerosis. Method: immunoSEQ multiplex PCR; TCRdb's copy keeps in-frame clones and lacks some. The sample shows about 67,000 clones, approximately 90% of them seen only once. The specimen was peripheral blood, collected in the second trimester of pregnancy. The receptors here all came from a female donor with multiple sclerosis, enrolled in a pregnancy study. Each CDR3 is given with its conserved first and last residue. Each record gives: CDR3 DNA, CDR3 protein, clone size, V gene, D gene, J gene. D genes are given only for firm matches. Clone size appears in some rows only: once, few, many, or a class for an expanded clone.

TGTGCCAGCGCCCGACAGGGGACCAACGAGCAGTACTTC CASARQGTNEQYF - TRBV6-1 TRBD1 TRBJ2-7
TGTGCCTGGAGTGTAATCCGGGCGGGTGAAAAACTGTTTTTT CAWSVIRAGEKLFF - TRBV30 - TRBJ1-4
TGTGCCAGCAGTTTCGGCGGGGGGCGAGATACGCAGTATTTT CASSFGGGRDTQYF - TRBV27 TRBD2 TRBJ2-3
TGTGCCTGGAGAACCCCAGGGGGCAAGTACACTGAAGCTTTCTTT CAWRTPGGKYTEAFF - TRBV30 TRBD1 TRBJ1-1
TGTGCCAGCAGTGAATCTAGGACAGGGGGGTTTGACCCCAATCAGCCCCAGCATTTT CASSESRTGGFDPNQPQHF - TRBV6-1 TRBD1 TRBJ1-5
TGTGCCAGCAGTTTATATGAGAGGTCCTACGAGCAGTACTTC CASSLYERSYEQYF - TRBV27 - TRBJ2-7
TGTGCCATCAAGAAAGTGGAGATGAACACTGAAGCTTTCTTT CAIKKVEMNTEAFF - TRBV10-3 - TRBJ1-1
TGCAGCGTTGCCCCCTTGCCGGACAGGGCTGAGAGGTACTATGGCTACACCTTC CSVAPLPDRAERYYGYTF - TRBV29-1 TRBD1 TRBJ1-2
TGTGCCAGCAGCGGGACAGGAGCTGGAAACACCATATATTTT CASSGTGAGNTIYF - TRBV11-1 TRBD1 TRBJ1-3
TGTGCCAGCAGCCGAACCTGGGAGGAGGGATTCACCGGGGAGCTGTTTTTT CASSRTWEEGFTGELFF - TRBV7-9 - TRBJ2-2
TGTGCCAGTAGTATCTCAGGTAGCACAGATACGCAGTATTTT CASSISGSTDTQYF - TRBV19 - TRBJ2-3
TGTGCCATCAGTGAGGTTGGACAGGGGATTTACGAGCAGTACTTC CAISEVGQGIYEQYF - TRBV10-3 TRBD1 TRBJ2-7
TGTGCCAGCAGCGGAGGACAGGGGGGTCCCGGGGAGCTGTTTTTT CASSGGQGGPGELFF - TRBV7-7 TRBD1 TRBJ2-2
TGTGCCAGCAGCCTCCGTCTAGCGGGACCCTGGATTTCCACAGATACGCAGTATTTT CASSLRLAGPWISTDTQYF - TRBV13 TRBD2 TRBJ2-3
TGTGCCAGCAGTTACGGGACAGCACGCTCGCTCTATGGCTACACCTTC CASSYGTARSLYGYTF - TRBV6-5 TRBD1 TRBJ1-2
TGTGCCAGCAGGCCCCTCCGAGGGGCAGGGGTTTCCTACGAGCAGTACTTC CASRPLRGAGVSYEQYF - TRBV7-6 - TRBJ2-7
TGTGCCAGCAGCCCACGGGTCGGGTGGAGCTCCTACGAGCAGTACTTC CASSPRVGWSSYEQYF - TRBV11-2 - TRBJ2-7
TGTGCCAGCTCACCACGTGCGGGGACGTGGGACTACGAGCAGTACTTC CASSPRAGTWDYEQYF - TRBV18 - TRBJ2-7
TGTGCCAGCAGCTCCCGACAGTCCGATCAGCCCCAGCATTTT CASSSRQSDQPQHF - TRBV7-2 - TRBJ1-5
TGTGCCTGGAGCCCCAGCGGGGGCGTCCTGTGTACCTTC CAWSPSGGVLCTF - TRBV30 - TRBJ1-2
TGCGCCAGCAGCTTGGGTGACAGTGTTAATCAGCCCCAGCATTTT CASSLGDSVNQPQHF - TRBV5-1 - TRBJ1-5
TGCGCCAGCAGGGAGCAAGAGACCCAGTACTTC CASREQETQYF - TRBV5-1 - TRBJ2-5
TGCGCCAGCATCCCCCTGGGACAGGGGGCGCCCGGACTGTTTTTT CASIPLGQGAPGLFF - TRBV4-1 TRBD1 TRBJ1-4
TGCGCCAGCAGCCAAAGACAGTCGGATTCACCCCTCCACTTT CASSQRQSDSPLHF once TRBV5-1 - TRBJ1-6
TGTGCCAGCAGCTGGGCAGGTACTAACACTGAAGCTTTCTTT CASSWAGTNTEAFF - TRBV14 - TRBJ1-1
TGCGCCAGCAGTGACTTGAGACTAGCGGGGGATCCGGGGACCCAGTACTTC CASSDLRLAGDPGTQYF - TRBV10-1 TRBD2 TRBJ2-5
TGCGCCAGCAGTCCCTACAGGGCGAACACTGAAGCTTTCTTT CASSPYRANTEAFF - TRBV5-1 - TRBJ1-1
TGTGCCAGCAGTTACACGAACACCGGGGAGCTGTTTTTT CASSYTNTGELFF once TRBV27 - TRBJ2-2
TGTGCCTGGAGTGAGGGGGCGTCGGGCAATCAGCCCCAGCATTTT CAWSEGASGNQPQHF - TRBV30 TRBD1 TRBJ1-5
TGTGCCAGCAGCCTGGGGAGCCTCTATGGCTACACCTTC CASSLGSLYGYTF - TRBV7-2 - TRBJ1-2
TGTGCCAGCAGTCCCACTATCCCCCGCGAGCAGTACTTC CASSPTIPREQYF - TRBV6-1 - TRBJ2-7
TGTGCCAGCAAAATATACAGGGTTGACGAGCAGTACTTC CASKIYRVDEQYF - TRBV11-2 - TRBJ2-7